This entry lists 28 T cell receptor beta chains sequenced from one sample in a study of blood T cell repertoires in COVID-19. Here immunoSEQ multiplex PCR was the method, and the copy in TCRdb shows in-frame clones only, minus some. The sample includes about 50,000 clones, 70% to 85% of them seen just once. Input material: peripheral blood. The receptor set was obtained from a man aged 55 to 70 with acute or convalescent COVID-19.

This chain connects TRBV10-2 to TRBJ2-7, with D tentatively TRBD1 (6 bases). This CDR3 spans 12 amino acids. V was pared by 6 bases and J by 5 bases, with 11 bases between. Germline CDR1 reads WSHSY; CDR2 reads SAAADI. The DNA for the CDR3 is TGCGCCAGCAGCGTGGGGACAAACGAGCAGTACTTC. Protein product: CASSVGTNEQYF.

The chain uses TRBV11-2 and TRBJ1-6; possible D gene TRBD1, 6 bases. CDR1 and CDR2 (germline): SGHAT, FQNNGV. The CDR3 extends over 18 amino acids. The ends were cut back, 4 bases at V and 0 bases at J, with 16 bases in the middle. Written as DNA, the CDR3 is TGTGCCAGCAGCTCCAATAAGCAGGGGAGCTCCTATAATTCACCCCTCCACTTT. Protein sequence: CASSSNKQGSSYNSPLHF.

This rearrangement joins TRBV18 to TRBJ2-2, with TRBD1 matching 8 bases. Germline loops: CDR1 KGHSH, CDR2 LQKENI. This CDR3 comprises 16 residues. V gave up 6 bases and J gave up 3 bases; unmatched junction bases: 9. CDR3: CASSPRQGKDTGELFF. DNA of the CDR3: TGTGCCAGCTCCCCCCGACAGGGGAAAGACACCGGGGAGCTGTTTTTT. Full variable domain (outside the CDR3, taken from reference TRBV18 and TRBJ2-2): NAGVMQNPRHLVRRRGQEARLRCSPMKGHSHVYWYRQLPEEGLKFMVYLQKENIIDESGMPKERFSAEFPKEGPSILRIQQVVRGDSAAYFCASSPRQGKDTGELFFGEGSRLTVL.

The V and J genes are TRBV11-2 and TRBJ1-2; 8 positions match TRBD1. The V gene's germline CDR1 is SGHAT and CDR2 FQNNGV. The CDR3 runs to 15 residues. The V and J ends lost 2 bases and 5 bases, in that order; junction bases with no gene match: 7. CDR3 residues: CASSLFGQGGYGYTF. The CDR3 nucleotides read TGTGCCAGCAGCTTATTCGGACAGGGAGGGTATGGCTACACCTTC.

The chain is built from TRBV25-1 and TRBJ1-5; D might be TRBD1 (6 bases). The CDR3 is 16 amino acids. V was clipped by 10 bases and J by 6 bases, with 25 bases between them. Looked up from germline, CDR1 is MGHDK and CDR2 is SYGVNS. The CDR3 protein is CANYPAGGLEGQPQHF. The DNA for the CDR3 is TGTGCCAATTACCCGGCCGGGGGGCTCGAAGGTCAGCCCCAGCATTTT.

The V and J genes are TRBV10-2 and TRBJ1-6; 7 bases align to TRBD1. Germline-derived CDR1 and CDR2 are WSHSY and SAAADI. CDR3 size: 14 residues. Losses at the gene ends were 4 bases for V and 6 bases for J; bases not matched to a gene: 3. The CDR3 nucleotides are TGCGCCAGCAGTGGACAGGGAGGTAATTCACCCCTCCACTTT. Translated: CASSGQGGNSPLHF.

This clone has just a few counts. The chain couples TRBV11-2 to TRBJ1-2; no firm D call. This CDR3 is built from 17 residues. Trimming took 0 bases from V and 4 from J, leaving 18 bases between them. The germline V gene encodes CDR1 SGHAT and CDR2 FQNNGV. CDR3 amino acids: CASSLDVQAPNFYGYTF. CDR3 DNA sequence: TGTGCCAGCAGCTTAGATGTTCAGGCTCCGAACTTCTATGGCTACACCTTC.

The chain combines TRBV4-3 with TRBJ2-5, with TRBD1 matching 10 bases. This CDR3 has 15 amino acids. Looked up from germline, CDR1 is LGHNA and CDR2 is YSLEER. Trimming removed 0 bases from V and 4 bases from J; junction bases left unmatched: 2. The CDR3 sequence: CASSQDWDRGETQYF. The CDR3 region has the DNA TGCGCCAGCAGCCAAGATTGGGACAGGGGAGAGACCCAGTACTTC.

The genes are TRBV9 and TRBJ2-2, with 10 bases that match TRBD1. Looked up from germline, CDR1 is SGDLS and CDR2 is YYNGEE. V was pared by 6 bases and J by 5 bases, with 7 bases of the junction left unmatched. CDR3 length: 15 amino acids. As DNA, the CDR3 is TGTGCCAGCACCCTCCGGGACAGGGGAACCGGGGAGCTGTTTTTT. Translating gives CASTLRDRGTGELFF.

CDR3 coding DNA: TGCGCCAGCAGGGCCACAGGCTTCTCTGGAAACACCATATATTTT. Amino acid sequence: CASRATGFSGNTIYF. This chain joins TRBV5-1 and TRBJ1-3, with a possible D match to TRBD1 (5 bases). CDR1 and CDR2 (germline): SGHRS, YFSETQ. The length of the CDR3 is 15 residues. V gave up 5 bases and J gave up 0 bases, with 12 bases separating them.

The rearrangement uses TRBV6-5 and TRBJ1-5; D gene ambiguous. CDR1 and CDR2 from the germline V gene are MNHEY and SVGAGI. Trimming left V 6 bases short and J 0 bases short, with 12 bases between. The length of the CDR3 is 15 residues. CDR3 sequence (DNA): TGTGCCAGCAGGGGGAGTGTTGGTAGCAATCAGCCCCAGCATTTT. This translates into CASRGSVGSNQPQHF.

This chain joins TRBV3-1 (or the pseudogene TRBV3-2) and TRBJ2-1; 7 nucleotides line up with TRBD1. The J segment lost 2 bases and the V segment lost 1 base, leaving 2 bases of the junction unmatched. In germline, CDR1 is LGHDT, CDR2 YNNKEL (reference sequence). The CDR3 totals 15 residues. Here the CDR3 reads CASSQVDRTYNEQFF. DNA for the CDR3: TGTGCCAGCAGCCAAGTGGACAGGACCTACAATGAGCAGTTCTTC.

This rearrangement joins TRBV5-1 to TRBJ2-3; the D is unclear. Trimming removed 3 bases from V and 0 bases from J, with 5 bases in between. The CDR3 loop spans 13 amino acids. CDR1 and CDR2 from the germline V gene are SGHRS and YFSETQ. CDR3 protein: CASSSVSTDTQYF. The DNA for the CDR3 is TGCGCCAGCAGCTCAGTTAGCACAGATACGCAGTATTTT.

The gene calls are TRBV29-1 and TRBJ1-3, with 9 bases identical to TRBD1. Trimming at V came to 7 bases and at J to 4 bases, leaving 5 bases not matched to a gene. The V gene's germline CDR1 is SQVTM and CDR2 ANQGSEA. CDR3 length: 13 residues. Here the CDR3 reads CSATGGRGNTIYF. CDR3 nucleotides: TGCAGCGCGACAGGGGGTCGGGGAAACACCATATATTTT.

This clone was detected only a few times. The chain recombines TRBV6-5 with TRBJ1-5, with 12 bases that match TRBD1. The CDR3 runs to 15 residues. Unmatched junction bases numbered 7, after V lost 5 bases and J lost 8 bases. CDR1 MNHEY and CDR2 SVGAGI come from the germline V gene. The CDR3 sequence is CASSIRGQGAKPQHF. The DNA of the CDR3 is TGTGCCAGCAGTATCCGGGGACAGGGGGCTAAGCCCCAGCATTTT.

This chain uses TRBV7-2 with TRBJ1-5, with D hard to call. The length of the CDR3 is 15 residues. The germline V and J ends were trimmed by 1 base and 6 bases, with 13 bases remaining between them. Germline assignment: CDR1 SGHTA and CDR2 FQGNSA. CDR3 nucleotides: TGTGCCAGCAGCTTAGTGGCAGGCGGGTTTCAGCCCCAGCATTTT. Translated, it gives CASSLVAGGFQPQHF.

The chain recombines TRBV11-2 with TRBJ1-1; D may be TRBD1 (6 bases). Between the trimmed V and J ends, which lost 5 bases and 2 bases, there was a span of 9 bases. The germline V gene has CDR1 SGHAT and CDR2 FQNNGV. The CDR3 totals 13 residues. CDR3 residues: CASSVQGNTEAFF. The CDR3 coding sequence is TGTGCCAGCAGCGTACAGGGAAACACTGAAGCTTTCTTT.

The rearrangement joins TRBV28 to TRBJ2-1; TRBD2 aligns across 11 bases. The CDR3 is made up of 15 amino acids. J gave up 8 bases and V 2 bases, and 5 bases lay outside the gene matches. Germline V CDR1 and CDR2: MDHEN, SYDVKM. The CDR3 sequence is CASSLALAGGHEQFF. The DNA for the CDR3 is TGTGCCAGCAGTTTAGCGCTAGCGGGGGGCCATGAGCAGTTCTTC.

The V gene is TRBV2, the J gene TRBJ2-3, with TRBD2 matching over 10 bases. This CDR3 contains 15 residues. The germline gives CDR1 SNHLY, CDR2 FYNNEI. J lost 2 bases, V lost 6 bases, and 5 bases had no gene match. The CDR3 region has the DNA TGTGCCAGCAGAGGACTAGCGGCTCACACAGATACGCAGTATTTT. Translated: CASRGLAAHTDTQYF.

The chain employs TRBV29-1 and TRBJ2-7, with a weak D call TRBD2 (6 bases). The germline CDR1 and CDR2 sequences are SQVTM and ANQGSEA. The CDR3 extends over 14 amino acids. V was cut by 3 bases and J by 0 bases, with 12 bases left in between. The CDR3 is CSVEGDGSSYEQYF. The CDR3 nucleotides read TGCAGCGTTGAGGGGGACGGGAGCTCCTACGAGCAGTACTTC.

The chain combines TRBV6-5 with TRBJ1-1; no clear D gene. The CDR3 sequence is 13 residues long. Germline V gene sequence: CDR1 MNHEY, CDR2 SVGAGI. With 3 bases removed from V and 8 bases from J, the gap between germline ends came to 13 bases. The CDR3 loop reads CASSYQPGGEAFF. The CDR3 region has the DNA TGTGCCAGCAGTTATCAACCGGGAGGGGAAGCTTTCTTT.

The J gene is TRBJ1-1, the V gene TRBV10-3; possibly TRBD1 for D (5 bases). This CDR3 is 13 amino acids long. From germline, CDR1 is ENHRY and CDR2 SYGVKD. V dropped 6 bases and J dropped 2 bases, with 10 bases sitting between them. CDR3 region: CAISGHLNTEAFF. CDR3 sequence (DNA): TGTGCCATCAGCGGACACCTTAACACTGAAGCTTTCTTT.

CDR3 nucleotide sequence: TGTGCCAGCAGCTTAGTCGGGGGGGGCGCTTACGAGCAGTACTTC. Translated: CASSLVGGGAYEQYF. The chain employs TRBV7-8 and TRBJ2-7; TRBD2 matches at 8 bases. The V gene end was trimmed by 1 base and the J gene end by 4 bases; junction bases not matched to a gene: 6. Germline V gene sequence: CDR1 SGHVS, CDR2 FQNEAQ. CDR3 length: 15 residues. Drawing the rest from reference TRBV7-8 and TRBJ2-7, the complete variable domain is GAGVSQSPRYKVAKRGQDVALRCDPISGHVSLFWYQQALGQGPEFLTYFQNEAQLDKSGLPSDRFFAERPEGSVSTLKIQRTQQEDSAVYLCASSLVGGGAYEQYFGPGTRLTVT.

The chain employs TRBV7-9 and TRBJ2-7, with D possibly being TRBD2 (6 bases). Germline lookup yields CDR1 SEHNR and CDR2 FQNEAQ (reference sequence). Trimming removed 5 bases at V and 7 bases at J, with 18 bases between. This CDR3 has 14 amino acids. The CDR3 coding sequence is TGTGCCAGCAGCCTAGAGGGACTCGGCGGGGAGCAGTACTTC. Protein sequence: CASSLEGLGGEQYF.

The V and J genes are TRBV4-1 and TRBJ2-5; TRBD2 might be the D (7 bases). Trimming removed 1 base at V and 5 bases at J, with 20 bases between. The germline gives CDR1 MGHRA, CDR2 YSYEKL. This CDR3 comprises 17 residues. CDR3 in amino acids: CASSQGALGGRGETQYF. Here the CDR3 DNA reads TGCGCCAGCAGCCAAGGGGCCCTCGGGGGGCGCGGGGAGACCCAGTACTTC.

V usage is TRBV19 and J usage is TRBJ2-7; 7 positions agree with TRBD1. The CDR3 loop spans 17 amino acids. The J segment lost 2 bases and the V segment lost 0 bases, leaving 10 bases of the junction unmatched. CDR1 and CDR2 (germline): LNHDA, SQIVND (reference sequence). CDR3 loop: CASSIDFTGDWAYEQYF. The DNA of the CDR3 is TGTGCCAGTAGTATAGATTTTACAGGGGATTGGGCCTACGAGCAGTACTTC.

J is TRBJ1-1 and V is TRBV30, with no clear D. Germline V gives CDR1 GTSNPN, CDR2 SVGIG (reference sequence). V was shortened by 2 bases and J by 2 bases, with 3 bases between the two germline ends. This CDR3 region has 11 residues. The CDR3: CAWSYNTEAFF. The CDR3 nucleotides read TGTGCCTGGAGTTATAACACTGAAGCTTTCTTT.

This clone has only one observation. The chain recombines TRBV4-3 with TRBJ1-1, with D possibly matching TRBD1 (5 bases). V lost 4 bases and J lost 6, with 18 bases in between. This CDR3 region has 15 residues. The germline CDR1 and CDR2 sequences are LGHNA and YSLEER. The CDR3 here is CASSPGRAGRAEAFF. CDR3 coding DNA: TGCGCCAGCAGCCCCGGACGGGCAGGGCGCGCTGAAGCTTTCTTT.